Sequencing of this T cell receptor (beta chain) was carried out in a study of cytomegalovirus exposure and HLA in healthy donors. Study summary: Genetic ancestry analysis placed around four fifths of the approximately 400 donors that were genotyped in the Caucasian-associated cluster.

60 Vbeta and 13 Jbeta primers were used in PCR. Assay used: immunoSEQ multiplex PCR; TCRdb lists only in-frame clones, some missing. The table shows just over 150,000 clones, with over 65% occurring only once. V trimming: 5 bases; J trimming: 3 bases; junction bases outside the gene matches: 5. Germline CDR1 reads LNHDA; CDR2 reads SQIVND (reference sequence). CDR3 length: 15 residues. The study's findings and limits: Researchers had no immune exposure information except CMV serostatus available. Listed as cytomegalovirus-associated were 150 to 200 TCR beta chains.

On this clone: Its antigen is not known.

The source material was PBMCs. The source is a man aged 40-49 years in good health and CMV-seropositive. The rearrangement uses TRBV19 and TRBJ2-7; 12 nucleotides agree with TRBD1. CDR3 loop: CASSPGQGAVYEQYF. The CDR3 DNA reads as TGTGCCAGTAGTCCGGGACAGGGGGCGGTCTACGAGCAGTACTTC.